Listed below are T cell receptor beta chains from one sample, sequenced in a study of cytomegalovirus exposure and HLA in healthy donors. Some clones are missing from TCRdb's copy, which holds only in-frame ones; the method was immunoSEQ multiplex PCR. The specimen's table records 200,000 to 250,000 clones. Sequenced material: PBMCs. The receptors come from a girl aged 2 to 9 in good health and CMV-seropositive. The CDR3 runs from the conserved cysteine through the conserved F or W. A D gene is named only where the DNA matches it firmly.

V	J	D	CDR3	DNA
TRBV13	TRBJ1-4	.	CASSLGREKLFF	TGTGCCAGCAGCTTAGGCCGTGAAAAACTGTTTTTT
TRBV28	TRBJ2-1	.	CASSFGEQFF	TGTGCCAGCAGTTTCGGTGAGCAGTTCTTC
TRBV2	TRBJ2-7	TRBD2	CARSGGDPYEQYF	TGTGCCAGGAGTGGGGGGGACCCCTACGAGCAGTACTTC
TRBV27	TRBJ2-3	.	CASSYRALTTDTQYF	TGTGCCAGCAGTTACAGGGCCTTGACCACAGATACGCAGTATTTT
TRBV5-1	TRBJ1-2	TRBD1	CASSSGDRESSYGYTF	TGCGCCAGCAGCTCGGGGGACAGGGAGAGCAGCTATGGCTACACCTTC
TRBV6-1	TRBJ2-5	TRBD1	CASSGWTGARETQYF	TGTGCCAGCAGTGGTTGGACAGGGGCGAGAGAGACCCAGTACTTC
TRBV18	TRBJ2-1	.	CASSPELNNEQFF	TGTGCCAGCTCACCAGAGCTAAACAATGAGCAGTTCTTC
TRBV7-3	TRBJ2-2	TRBD1	CASSLTTGGGGELFF	TGTGCCAGCAGCTTAACTACAGGGGGAGGCGGGGAGCTGTTTTTT
TRBV21-1	TRBJ2-7	.	CASSKVIGTSEYEQYF	TGTGCCAGCAGCAAAGTGATCGGTACTAGCGAGTACGAGCAGTACTTC
TRBV28	TRBJ2-2	TRBD1	CASRDWTGASTGELFF	TGTGCCAGCAGGGACTGGACAGGGGCATCGACCGGGGAGCTGTTTTTT
TRBV7-2	TRBJ2-5	TRBD1	CASSPQTGKETQYF	TGTGCCAGCAGCCCCCAGACAGGGAAAGAGACCCAGTACTTC
TRBV4-2	TRBJ1-1	.	CASSQPPGVTNTEAFF	TGTGCCAGCAGCCAACCCCCGGGGGTCACGAACACTGAAGCTTTCTTT
TRBV19	TRBJ2-1	.	CASSLEAGPMNEQFF	TGTGCCAGTAGTTTGGAAGCGGGCCCCATGAATGAGCAGTTCTTC
TRBV6-1	TRBJ2-7	TRBD2	CASSEAGLAGGEQYF	TGTGCCAGCAGTGAAGCGGGACTAGCGGGAGGAGAGCAGTACTTC
TRBV4-1	TRBJ2-7	TRBD2	CASSQERLAGGRLSEQYF	TGCGCCAGCAGCCAAGAGAGACTAGCGGGAGGGCGATTGAGCGAGCAGTACTTC
TRBV28	TRBJ1-1	.	CASSAITEAFF	TGTGCCAGCAGCGCGATCACTGAAGCTTTCTTT
TRBV28	TRBJ2-1	.	CANSLYINEQFF	TGTGCCAACAGTTTATATATCAATGAGCAGTTCTTC
TRBV15	TRBJ2-7	.	CATSRDLSGLSYEQYF	TGTGCCACCAGCAGAGATTTATCCGGACTGTCCTACGAGCAGTACTTC
TRBV4-1	TRBJ1-4	.	CASSQGDRMNEKLFF	TGCGCCAGCAGCCAAGGCGACAGGATGAATGAAAAACTGTTTTTT
TRBV2	TRBJ2-7	.	CASSDAGPTYEQYF	TGTGCCAGCAGTGATGCGGGGCCGACATACGAGCAGTACTTC
TRBV21-1	TRBJ2-2	.	CASSKERRAGQYFSNTGELFF	TGTGCCAGCAGCAAAGAGAGGAGGGCGGGACAGTATTTCTCGAACACCGGGGAGCTGTTTTTT
TRBV10-3	TRBJ2-6	TRBD1	CATQGAEVSGANVLTF	TGTGCCACACAGGGGGCCGAGGTCTCTGGGGCCAACGTCCTGACTTTC
TRBV5-1	TRBJ2-2	.	CASSNPRGYAGELFF	TGCGCCAGCAGCAACCCCAGAGGGTACGCCGGGGAGCTGTTTTTT
TRBV27	TRBJ1-3	.	CASSLTGFSGNTIYF	TGTGCCAGCAGTTTGACAGGCTTCTCTGGAAACACCATATATTTT
TRBV7-9	TRBJ2-1	TRBD2	CASSSGRAGHEQFF	TGTGCCAGCAGCAGCGGGAGGGCCGGTCATGAGCAGTTCTTC
TRBV28	TRBJ2-5	TRBD2	CASSSRGRAHETQYF	TGTGCCAGCAGTTCGCGCGGGAGGGCCCATGAGACCCAGTACTTC
TRBV7-2	TRBJ2-7	TRBD2	CASSLVPGGFEQYF	TGTGCCAGCAGCTTAGTTCCGGGAGGGTTCGAGCAGTACTTC
TRBV9	TRBJ2-1	.	CASSVGLKRSDYNEQFF	TGTGCCAGCAGCGTAGGACTGAAGCGGTCCGACTACAATGAGCAGTTCTTC
TRBV9	TRBJ1-2	.	CASSEAGGWDGYTF	TGTGCCAGCAGCGAGGCGGGGGGTTGGGATGGCTACACCTTC
TRBV6-5	TRBJ1-1	.	CASIYMTGEAFF	TGTGCCAGCATCTACATGACAGGAGAAGCTTTCTTT
TRBV28	TRBJ2-1	TRBD2	CASISGGYYHEQFF	TGTGCCAGCATTAGCGGGGGCTATTACCATGAGCAGTTCTTC
TRBV5-1	TRBJ2-3	TRBD2	CASSLGAGGGTDTQYF	TGCGCCAGCAGCTTGGGGGCGGGAGGTGGCACAGATACGCAGTATTTT
TRBV2	TRBJ1-4	TRBD1	CASSGDRGIGEKLFF	TGTGCCAGCAGTGGCGACAGGGGCATTGGTGAAAAACTGTTTTTT
TRBV27	TRBJ2-5	TRBD1	CASSGRRGYQETQYF	TGTGCCAGCAGTGGCCGCAGGGGGTACCAAGAGACCCAGTACTTC
TRBV7-3	TRBJ2-3	TRBD2	CASSSTSGNTQYF	TGTGCCAGCAGCTCCACTAGCGGAAATACGCAGTATTTT
TRBV18	TRBJ2-7	.	CASSPPPRAEQYF	TGTGCCAGCTCACCACCCCCCAGGGCCGAGCAGTACTTC
TRBV9	TRBJ2-3	.	CASSVASRASTDTQYF	TGTGCCAGCAGCGTAGCCTCGAGAGCCAGCACAGATACGCAGTATTTT
TRBV19	TRBJ2-5	.	CASSTTSEETQYF	TGTGCCAGTAGTACCACTAGTGAAGAGACCCAGTACTTC
TRBV6-6	TRBJ1-1	.	CASSNGQGDMNTEAFF	TGTGCCAGCAGTAACGGACAAGGAGATATGAACACTGAAGCTTTCTTT
TRBV5-6	TRBJ2-7	TRBD1	CASSFTTLTGTATYEQYF	TGTGCCAGCAGCTTTACCACCCTCACCGGGACAGCAACCTACGAGCAGTACTTC
TRBV27	TRBJ2-2	TRBD2	CASNSGRAAGELFF	TGTGCCAGCAATAGCGGGAGGGCCGCCGGGGAGCTGTTTTTT
TRBV6-1	TRBJ2-7	TRBD1	CASTEIGTAPYEQYF	TGTGCCAGCACCGAAATCGGGACAGCTCCCTACGAGCAGTACTTC
TRBV30	TRBJ2-7	.	CAWSVGSPYEQYF	TGTGCCTGGAGTGTGGGCAGTCCCTACGAGCAGTACTTC
TRBV6-4	TRBJ1-4	.	CASSPGGNGEKLFF	TGTGCCAGCAGCCCCGGAGGGAACGGTGAAAAACTGTTTTTT
TRBV6-1	TRBJ2-3	.	CASSEGIGTDTQYF	TGTGCCAGCAGTGAAGGAATAGGCACAGATACGCAGTATTTT
TRBV5-4	TRBJ1-3	.	CASSLTGHGNTIYF	TGTGCCAGCAGCCTTACAGGTCACGGAAACACCATATATTTT
TRBV28	TRBJ2-1	TRBD1	CALGGGGSYNEQFF	TGTGCCCTAGGGGGCGGAGGCTCCTACAATGAGCAGTTCTTC
TRBV7-8	TRBJ2-2	.	CASTQGGGELFF	TGTGCCAGCACTCAGGGAGGCGGGGAGCTGTTTTTT
TRBV14	TRBJ2-7	.	CASSPRRFSYEQYF	TGTGCCAGCAGCCCCAGGAGGTTTTCCTACGAGCAGTACTTC
TRBV28	TRBJ2-7	TRBD2	CASSLSGGRRVYEQYF	TGTGCCAGCAGTTTATCGGGCGGGAGAAGGGTTTACGAGCAGTACTTC
TRBV15	TRBJ2-1	TRBD2	CATSRDGLGGAYNEQFF	TGTGCCACCAGCAGAGATGGTTTGGGGGGGGCCTACAATGAGCAGTTCTTC
TRBV18	TRBJ1-4	.	CASSPRDANEKLFF	TGTGCCAGCTCACCCAGGGATGCAAATGAAAAACTGTTTTTT
TRBV5-4	TRBJ1-6	TRBD1	CASSRSGQGNTYNSPLHF	TGTGCCAGCAGCCGAAGCGGACAGGGGAACACTTATAATTCACCCCTCCACTTT
TRBV5-4	TRBJ2-2	.	CASSLAVEGELFF	TGTGCCAGCAGCTTGGCGGTAGAGGGGGAGCTGTTTTTT
TRBV6-5	TRBJ1-1	.	CASTPEPRAPEAFF	TGTGCCAGCACCCCAGAGCCCAGGGCTCCTGAAGCTTTCTTT
TRBV28	TRBJ2-7	TRBD1	CASRTGQAAYEQYF	TGTGCCAGCAGGACCGGACAGGCGGCCTACGAGCAGTACTTC
TRBV27	TRBJ2-2	.	CASRPTSRGNTGELFF	TGTGCCAGCAGACCCACCTCTAGGGGGAACACCGGGGAGCTGTTTTTT
TRBV2	TRBJ2-2	.	CASSVFGELFF	TGTGCCAGCAGTGTCTTCGGGGAGCTGTTTTTT
TRBV6-6	TRBJ1-2	.	CASSVRPDNQGGYTF	TGTGCCAGCAGTGTTAGGCCAGACAATCAGGGAGGCTACACCTTC
TRBV18	TRBJ2-7	TRBD2	CASSPTGTSGTYEQYF	TGTGCCAGCTCACCCACTGGTACTAGCGGGACCTACGAGCAGTACTTC